The 9 T cell receptor beta chains below all came from one sample that was sequenced in a study of T cells in Graves' hyperthyroidism and ophthalmopathy. There were TCR beta CDR3 regions amplified from RNA transcripts. A first-round RT-PCR of the TCR CDR3 used the HTBI primer set. TCRdb used MiXCR to reprocess the multiplex PCR reads, holding one entry per CDR3 protein. The table includes more than 500,000 distinct CDR3 sequences, approximately 44% detected once. Sequenced sample: peripheral blood or thyroid tissue (not recorded which). The receptors shown here come from an adult woman with Graves' disease, either hyperthyroidism or ophthalmopathy (not recorded which).

This clonotype was counted at least ten times. This sequence joins TRBV4-1 and TRBJ1-6, with unresolved D. Germline CDR1 MGHRA, CDR2 YSYEKL. This CDR3 has 14 amino acids. V lost 4 bases, J lost 7 bases, and 11 bases lay in between. CDR3 sequence (DNA): TGCGCCAGCAGCCGTTCAGGAATCAATTCACCCCTCCACTTT. It yields the protein CASSRSGINSPLHF.

The rearrangement joins TRBV12-3 or TRBV12-4 to TRBJ2-5; D perhaps matches TRBD1 (5 bases). The V and J ends lost 10 bases and 3 bases respectively, with 21 bases between them. The CDR3 covers 15 residues. For the CDR3, the DNA is TGTGCCACCAGAAAATTGACAGCGAGCAAAGAGACCCAGTACTTC. Amino acids: CATRKLTASKETQYF.

This clonotype was detected a few times. The chain combines TRBV12-3 or TRBV12-4 with TRBJ1-1; 10 bases agree with TRBD1. Losses at the gene ends were 5 bases for V and 10 bases for J; bases not matched to a gene: 10. This CDR3 has 14 amino acids. CDR3 sequence reads: CASSLWDRGRGAFF. The DNA for the CDR3 is TGTGCCAGCAGTCTTTGGGACAGGGGTAGAGGAGCTTTCTTT.

The sample holds many counts of this clonotype. This sequence joins TRBV10-3 and TRBJ1-2; D is unresolved. Germline-derived CDR1 and CDR2 are ENHRY and SYGVKD. The CDR3 consists of 14 residues. Trimming cost V 10 bases and J 5 bases, with 20 bases left between them. The CDR3 DNA is TGTGCCACCACCGCGGGGAGCGGGGAGTATGGCTACACCTTC. Protein product: CATTAGSGEYGYTF.

This clonotype came up many times. The chain combines TRBV5-8 with TRBJ2-6, with 9 bases that match TRBD1. V was pared by 4 bases and J by 1 base, with 12 bases of the junction left unmatched. Looked up from germline, CDR1 is SGHTS and CDR2 is YDEGEE. The CDR3 covers 19 residues. The CDR3 reads CASSPSGTGYRSGANVLTF. CDR3 nucleotide sequence: TGTGCCAGCAGCCCGTCCGGGACAGGGTATCGGTCTGGGGCCAACGTCCTGACTTTC.

The gene calls are TRBV2 and TRBJ1-2; D gene ambiguous. CDR3 length: 18 amino acids. CDR1 is SNHLY, CDR2 FYNNEI, per germline. Trimming left V 7 bases short and J 1 base short, with 25 bases between. CDR3 protein: CASTRVAGSRQRNYGYTF. In DNA form, the CDR3 reads TGTGCCAGCACGAGGGTAGCGGGATCCAGACAACGTAACTATGGCTACACCTTC.

This clonotype showed up many times. The chain is built from TRBV7-8 and TRBJ1-1; no reliable D call. The V end was cut by 5 bases, the J end by 8 bases, with 12 bases between. CDR1 is SGHVS and CDR2 is FQNEAQ in the germline V gene. The CDR3 totals 12 residues. CDR3 nucleotide sequence: TGTGCCAGCAGCCCGAGGACGGAAGAAGCTTTCTTT. Its translation is CASSPRTEEAFF.

This clonotype was seen a handful of times. The rearrangement joins TRBV6-6 to TRBJ1-1, with 11 bases matching TRBD1. J gave up 6 bases and V 2 bases, and 8 bases lay outside the gene matches. The V gene's germline CDR1 is MNHNY and CDR2 SVGAGI (reference sequence). The CDR3 spans 16 residues. CDR3 bases: TGTGCCAGCAGTTACGGGACAGGGGGTTGGATGGCTGAAGCTTTCTTT. This encodes CASSYGTGGWMAEAFF.

At least ten counts were recorded for this clonotype. The CDR3: CSAKLLDGGRYEQYF. CDR3 DNA sequence: TGCAGCGCCAAGCTACTAGATGGGGGTAGATACGAGCAGTACTTC. The chain is built from TRBV29-1 and TRBJ2-7; perhaps D is TRBD1 or TRBD2 (5 bases each). V lost 7 bases and J lost 4, with 23 bases in between. CDR1 and CDR2 (germline): SQVTM, ANQGSEA. This CDR3 spans 15 amino acids.